This T cell receptor (beta chain) was identified in a study of cytomegalovirus exposure and HLA in healthy donors. Overall study results and limits: Analyses of presence and absence presupposed an approximately uniform sequencing depth across donors. Because they were indistinguishable, some V segments, including TRBV6-2 and TRBV6-3, were excluded.

A multiplex PCR was run with 60 Vbeta primers and 13 Jbeta primers. Assay: immunoSEQ multiplex PCR; the TCRdb copy retains only in-frame clones and omits some. The sample holds 150,000 to 200,000 clones; roughly 82% are singletons and the top ten take about 10%. Germline CDR1 and CDR2: MNHEY and SVGAGI. The CDR3 length is 13 residues. With 2 bases removed from V and 5 bases from J, the gap between germline ends came to 6 bases. Details on this clone: Its antigen is undetermined.

It was healthy bone marrow donors who served as donors. Specimen: PBMCs. The origin of this receptor is a man between 45 and 60 years old in good health and CMV-seropositive. This chain joins TRBV6-5 and TRBJ2-2; D gene ambiguous. The CDR3 protein is CASSYVRTGELFF. The CDR3 DNA reads TGTGCCAGCAGTTACGTGCGGACCGGGGAGCTGTTTTTT.